Presented here are 27 T cell receptor beta chains from one specimen sequenced in a study of Graves' ophthalmopathy and Graves' hyperthyroidism. Amplified material comprised TCR beta CDR3 regions derived from RNA transcripts. An opening RT-PCR round employed HTBI primers and preceded a second-round multiplex PCR. TCRdb re-called the multiplex PCR reads with MiXCR, one entry per CDR3 protein. This sample has over a million distinct CDR3 sequences, with roughly 35% found just once. Sequenced sample: peripheral blood or thyroid tissue (not recorded which). Source of these receptors: an adult man with Graves' hyperthyroidism.

This clonotype was observed at least ten times. This rearrangement joins TRBV7-2 to TRBJ2-7; 10 bases align to TRBD2. This CDR3 is 17 amino acids long. V lost 4 bases, J lost 0 bases, and 9 bases stayed unmatched. Looked up from germline, CDR1 is SGHTA and CDR2 is FQGNSA. CDR3 region: CASSSPGLALSSYEQYF. In DNA form, the CDR3 reads TGTGCCAGCAGCTCCCCGGGACTAGCGCTCAGCTCCTACGAGCAGTACTTC.

The CDR3 sequence: CAIREGQETQYF. The CDR3 coding sequence is TGTGCCATCAGGGAGGGACAAGAGACCCAGTACTTC. The chain links TRBV10-3 to TRBJ2-5; D might be TRBD2 (6 bases). V lost 6 bases and J 2 bases, leaving 7 bases between the germline ends. CDR3 length equals 12 residues. Germline lookup yields CDR1 ENHRY and CDR2 SYGVKD.

At least ten counts were recorded for this clonotype. The genes are TRBV19 and TRBJ1-2, with a possible D match to TRBD1 (6 bases). The CDR3 is 13 residues long. The germline CDR1 and CDR2 sequences are LNHDA and SQIVND (reference sequence). Trimming left V 7 bases short and J 4 bases short, with 13 bases between. The CDR3, as DNA: TGTGCCAGTACCAACAGGGACGGCTATGGCTACACCTTC. Protein: CASTNRDGYGYTF.

This clonotype was seen more than once but under ten times. This chain uses TRBV30 with TRBJ2-5; D is unresolved. Germline values: CDR1 GTSNPN, CDR2 SVGIG (reference sequence). Trimming removed 2 bases at V and 5 bases at J, with 18 bases between. This CDR3 has 15 amino acids. This CDR3 is CAWSRKTYSEETQYF. The CDR3 DNA reads as TGTGCCTGGAGTCGCAAGACATACAGTGAGGAGACCCAGTACTTC.

There are a few counts of this clonotype. The rearrangement joins TRBV14 to TRBJ1-6; 8 bases are a match to TRBD1. The CDR3 covers 20 residues. The ends lost 0 bases at V and 0 bases at J; junction bases unmatched: 10. Germline V gene data show CDR1 as SGHDN and CDR2 as FVKESK. CDR3 coding DNA: TGTGCCAGCAGCCAAGACCGGACAGGGCGCCCGAGCTCCTATAATTCACCCCTCCACTTT. It translates to CASSQDRTGRPSSYNSPLHF.

This clonotype was counted at least ten times. CDR3: CSVKGTGDTGELFF. Here the CDR3 DNA reads TGCAGCGTTAAAGGGACAGGAGACACCGGGGAGCTGTTTTTT. V is TRBV29-1 and J is TRBJ2-2; 8 nucleotides match TRBD1. This CDR3 is built from 14 residues. From germline, CDR1 is SQVTM and CDR2 ANQGSEA. Trimming cost V 5 bases and J 3 bases; bases outside gene matches: 5.

This clonotype was counted between two and nine times. CDR3 bases: TGTGCCAGCAGGGCCGGGACAAAAGCGCCCGGGGAGCTGTTTTTT. Amino acid sequence: CASRAGTKAPGELFF. The chain links TRBV7-9 to TRBJ2-2; the D gene is possibly TRBD1 (6 bases). Germline CDR1 reads SEHNR; CDR2 reads FQNEAQ (reference sequence). This CDR3 region has 15 residues. V was cut by 6 bases and J by 6 bases, with 17 bases left in between.

The rearrangement joins TRBV7-9 to TRBJ2-2, with D hard to call. The CDR3 is 14 amino acids. Germline CDR1 reads SEHNR; CDR2 reads FQNEAQ (reference sequence). Trimming removed 2 bases at V and 3 bases at J, with 7 bases between. The DNA for the CDR3 is TGTGCCAGCAGCTTAATTGGCTACACCGGGGAGCTGTTTTTT. Protein: CASSLIGYTGELFF.

The chain links TRBV9 to TRBJ2-6; no clear D gene. CDR1 and CDR2 (germline): SGDLS, YYNGEE. This CDR3 is 17 amino acids long. Trimming pared 4 bases from V and 0 bases from J, leaving 14 bases between. CDR3 amino acids: CASSILNRGSGANVLTF. CDR3 DNA sequence: TGTGCCAGCAGCATTCTCAACAGAGGCTCTGGGGCCAACGTCCTGACTTTC.

Regarding this clonotype: Being one base from a much bigger clone, this may be a read error. The V call is TRBV29-1, the J call TRBJ2-5; 7 bases are a match to TRBD2. Germline V gene sequence: CDR1 SQVTM, CDR2 ANQGSEA. Trimming at V came to 1 base and at J to 5 bases, leaving 7 bases not matched to a gene. The CDR3 length is 14 residues. CDR3 protein: CSVEGRGVEETQYF. The CDR3 nucleotides are TGCAGCGTTGAAGGTCGGGGGGTAGAGGAGACCCAGTACTTC. Based on the CDR3 plus reference TRBV29-1 and TRBJ2-5, the full variable domain is SAVISQKPSRDICQRGTSLTIQCQVDSQVTMMFWYRQQPGQSLTLIATANQGSEATYESGFVIDKFPISRPNLTFSTLTVSNMSPEDSSIYLCSVEGRGVEETQYFGPGTRLLVL.

This clonotype was found many times. V and J are TRBV29-1 and TRBJ2-5; the D is unclear. The CDR3 consists of 12 residues. V lost 0 bases and J lost 5, with 7 bases in between. Per germline, CDR1 SQVTM and CDR2 ANQGSEA. DNA for the CDR3: TGCAGCGTTGAAGACGGGCTGGAGACCCAGTACTTC. This encodes CSVEDGLETQYF. Full variable domain (remainder filled in from reference TRBV29-1 and TRBJ2-5): SAVISQKPSRDICQRGTSLTIQCQVDSQVTMMFWYRQQPGQSLTLIATANQGSEATYESGFVIDKFPISRPNLTFSTLTVSNMSPEDSSIYLCSVEDGLETQYFGPGTRLLVL.

On this clonotype: This may arise from a read error, as a much more abundant clone is one base away. The chain uses TRBV12-3 or TRBV12-4 and TRBJ1-3; the match to TRBD1 covers 8 bases. J was trimmed by 2 bases and V by 5 bases; bases with no gene match: 5. The CDR3 length is 15 residues. As DNA, the CDR3 is TGTGCCAGCAGTAAGGGACAGGCCGCTGGAAACACCATATATTTT. It is translated as CASSKGQAAGNTIYF.

A few counts support this clonotype. The J gene is TRBJ1-5, the V gene TRBV6-4; D gene ambiguous. The germline CDR1 and CDR2 sequences are MRHNA and SNTAGT. Trimming pared 5 bases from V and 5 bases from J, leaving 19 bases between. The CDR3 is made up of 16 amino acids. CDR3 amino acids: CASSSSTTSLDQPQHF. CDR3 sequence (DNA): TGTGCCAGCAGTTCAAGCACGACATCACTCGATCAGCCCCAGCATTTT.

This clonotype was recorded only once. The CDR3 protein is CSLTGSNQPQHF. Written as DNA, the CDR3 is TGCAGCTTGACAGGGAGCAATCAGCCCCAGCATTTT. The V call is TRBV29-1, the J call TRBJ1-5; TRBD1 matches 7 bases. With 8 bases clipped from V and 1 base from J, the junction kept 2 bases outside the gene matches. The CDR3 covers 12 residues. Germline assignment: CDR1 SQVTM and CDR2 ANQGSEA.

This clonotype has ten or more counts. This sequence joins TRBV20-1 and TRBJ1-5; 7 bases align to TRBD1. Germline V gene data show CDR1 as DFQATT and CDR2 as SNEGSKA (reference sequence). Trimming at V came to 6 bases and at J to 2 bases, leaving 4 bases not matched to a gene. The CDR3 covers 13 residues. The DNA of the CDR3 is TGCAGTGCGGCCAGGGGGGGCAATCAGCCCCAGCATTTT. Amino acid sequence: CSAARGGNQPQHF.

This clonotype appeared many times. The V and J genes are TRBV10-3 and TRBJ2-5, with 8 bases that match TRBD1. This CDR3 has 15 amino acids. The V gene end was trimmed by 6 bases and the J gene end by 0 bases; junction bases not matched to a gene: 6. Germline values: CDR1 ENHRY, CDR2 SYGVKD. The DNA for the CDR3 is TGTGCCATCAGAAGACAGGGGACCTACCAAGAGACCCAGTACTTC. Residues: CAIRRQGTYQETQYF.

The chain joins TRBV9 to TRBJ2-7; D possibly matches TRBD1 or TRBD2 (5 bases each). This CDR3 has 14 amino acids. Trimming took off 4 bases at V and 6 bases at J, with 17 bases between the two ends. The V gene's germline CDR1 is SGDLS and CDR2 YYNGEE. CDR3 loop: CASSQEGPGGEQYF. The CDR3 DNA is TGTGCCAGCAGCCAAGAGGGGCCGGGCGGCGAGCAGTACTTC.

Many counts were recorded for this clonotype. This chain connects TRBV19 to TRBJ2-6, with D uncertain. The V gene lost 9 bases and the J gene lost 0 bases, with 9 bases spanning the gap. CDR1 and CDR2 from the germline V gene are LNHDA and SQIVND (reference sequence). There are 14 residues in the CDR3. In DNA, the CDR3 is TGTGCCAGGCACAGTTCCTCTGGGGCCAACGTCCTGACTTTC. This encodes CARHSSSGANVLTF.

In its sample, this clonotype was seen many times. The chain uses TRBV5-5 and TRBJ1-5, with 10 bases that match TRBD1. CDR3 length: 16 amino acids. Germline trimming cut 1 base from V and 6 bases from J; bases unmatched to any gene: 7. The germline V gene has CDR1 SGHKS and CDR2 YYEKEE (reference sequence). DNA for the CDR3: TGTGCCAGCAGCTTGAGCGGACAGGGGGTCGGTCAGCCCCAGCATTTT. This encodes CASSLSGQGVGQPQHF.

In its sample, this clonotype was seen a few times. This rearrangement joins TRBV20-1 to TRBJ1-5; D gene ambiguous. The CDR3 is made up of 11 amino acids. V lost 4 bases and J 7 bases, leaving 8 bases between the germline ends. The germline CDR1 and CDR2 sequences are DFQATT and SNEGSKA (reference sequence). CDR3 loop: CSANPGQPQHF. The CDR3 region has the DNA TGCAGTGCTAATCCGGGACAGCCCCAGCATTTT.

This clonotype has at least ten counts. V usage is TRBV12-3 or TRBV12-4 and J usage is TRBJ1-2, with D unclear. The CDR3 length is 13 residues. Trimming removed 5 bases from V and 8 bases from J, with 15 bases in between. The CDR3 sequence: CASSPSYMAGYTF. The CDR3 DNA is TGTGCCAGCAGTCCCTCCTACATGGCCGGCTACACCTTC.

This clonotype occurred many times. The chain couples TRBV19 to TRBJ1-1; D is undetermined. The germline gives CDR1 LNHDA, CDR2 SQIVND (reference sequence). There are 12 residues in the CDR3. Deletions cut 5 bases from V and 1 base from J, with 5 bases between. CDR3 nucleotides: TGTGCCAGTAGTGTCAAGAACACTGAAGCTTTCTTT. Residues: CASSVKNTEAFF. Full variable domain (missing parts from reference TRBV19 and TRBJ1-1): DGGITQSPKYLFRKEGQNVTLSCEQNLNHDAMYWYRQDPGQGLRLIYYSQIVNDFQKGDIAEGYSVSREKKESFPLTVTSAQKNPTAFYLCASSVKNTEAFFGQGTRLTVV.

The chain is built from TRBV19 and TRBJ2-2; weak D call: TRBD2 (5 bases). V was shortened by 4 bases and J by 4 bases, with 10 bases between the two germline ends. Germline V CDR1 and CDR2: LNHDA, SQIVND (reference sequence). The CDR3 consists of 14 residues. CDR3 sequence: CASSKEGSTGELFF. The CDR3 nucleotides read TGTGCCAGTAGTAAAGAGGGTAGCACCGGGGAGCTGTTTTTT.

This clonotype was observed a handful of times. The V call is TRBV2, the J call TRBJ2-5, with D possibly being TRBD1 (6 bases). The CDR3 is 15 amino acids. CDR1 and CDR2 from the germline V gene are SNHLY and FYNNEI. Trimming removed 8 bases from V and 0 bases from J, with 16 bases in between. The DNA for the CDR3 is TGTGCCAGCGGCCGCAGGACAGCATACCAAGAGACCCAGTACTTC. It encodes CASGRRTAYQETQYF. Full variable domain (missing parts from reference TRBV2 and TRBJ2-5): EPEVTQTPSHQVTQMGQEVILRCVPISNHLYFYWYRQILGQKVEFLVSFYNNEISEKSEIFDDQFSVERPDGSNFTLKIRSTKLEDSAMYFCASGRRTAYQETQYFGPGTRLLVL.

This clonotype was counted at least ten times. The V call is TRBV12-3 or TRBV12-4, the J call TRBJ1-4; D is unresolved. Trimming left V 3 bases short and J 7 bases short, with 3 bases between. The CDR3 contains 11 residues. CDR3 protein: CASSFGEKLFF. CDR3 DNA sequence: TGTGCCAGCAGTTTCGGTGAAAAACTGTTTTTT.

This chain uses TRBV29-1 with TRBJ1-2; 9 nucleotides agree with TRBD1. The junction had 9 bases not matched to a gene; V was cut back by 6 bases and J by 4 bases. CDR3 length: 14 amino acids. CDR1 and CDR2 (germline): SQVTM, ANQGSEA. DNA of the CDR3: TGCAGCGTCGGGACAGGGAGTTTTGGCTATGGCTACACCTTC. Protein sequence: CSVGTGSFGYGYTF. Filled out from reference TRBV29-1 and TRBJ1-2, the complete variable domain reads SAVISQKPSRDICQRGTSLTIQCQVDSQVTMMFWYRQQPGQSLTLIATANQGSEATYESGFVIDKFPISRPNLTFSTLTVSNMSPEDSSIYLCSVGTGSFGYGYTFGSGTRLTVV.

A remark on this clonotype: One junction end disagrees with the germline gene, perhaps due to a read error. This chain connects TRBV5-6 to TRBJ2-7; D unresolved. CDR1 and CDR2 from the germline V gene are SGHDT and YYEEEE. This CDR3 has 15 residues. The CDR3 loop is CASSFQYHSSYEHYF. The CDR3 DNA reads TGTGCCAGCAGCTTTCAGTATCACAGCTCCTACGAGCACTACTTC. The full variable domain, in which reference TRBV5-6 and TRBJ2-7 provide the parts outside the CDR3, is DAGVTQSPTHLIKTRGQQVTLRCSPKSGHDTVSWYQQALGQGPQFIFQYYEEEERQRGNFPDRFSGHQFPNYSSELNVNALLLGDSALYLCASSFQYHSSYEHYFGPGTRLTVT.